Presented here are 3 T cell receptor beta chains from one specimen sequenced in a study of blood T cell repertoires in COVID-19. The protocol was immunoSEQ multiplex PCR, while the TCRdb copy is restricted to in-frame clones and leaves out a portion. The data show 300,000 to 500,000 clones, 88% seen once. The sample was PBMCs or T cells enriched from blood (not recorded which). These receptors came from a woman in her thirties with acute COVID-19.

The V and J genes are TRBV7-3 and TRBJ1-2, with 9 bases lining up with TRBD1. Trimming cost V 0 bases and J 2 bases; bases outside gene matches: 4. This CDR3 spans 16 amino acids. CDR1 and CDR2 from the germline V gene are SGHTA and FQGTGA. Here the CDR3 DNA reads TGTGCCAGCAGCTTAACGAGCGACAGGGGGAACTATGGCTACACCTTC. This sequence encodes CASSLTSDRGNYGYTF.

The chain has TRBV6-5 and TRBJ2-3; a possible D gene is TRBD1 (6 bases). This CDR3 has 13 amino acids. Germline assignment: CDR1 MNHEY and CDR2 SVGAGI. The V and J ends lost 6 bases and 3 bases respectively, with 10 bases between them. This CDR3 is CASRGQGTDTQYF. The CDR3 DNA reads TGTGCCAGCAGGGGCCAGGGGACAGATACGCAGTATTTT.

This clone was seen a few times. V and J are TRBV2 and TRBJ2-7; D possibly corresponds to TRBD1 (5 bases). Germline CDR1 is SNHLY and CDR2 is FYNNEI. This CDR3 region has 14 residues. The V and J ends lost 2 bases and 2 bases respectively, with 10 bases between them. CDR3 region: CASSEPRAPYEQYF. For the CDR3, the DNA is TGTGCCAGCAGTGAACCCAGGGCGCCCTACGAGCAGTACTTC.